This TCR beta chain was recorded in a study of T cells in Graves' hyperthyroidism and ophthalmopathy. Before ophthalmopathy appeared, progressors gave blood at initial hyperthyroidism diagnosis. CDR3 length: 14 amino acids. Germline V lookup: CDR1 MGHRA, CDR2 YSYEKL. Trimming pared 0 bases from V and 4 bases from J, leaving 9 bases between. Amplification of TCR beta CDR3 regions used RNA as the template. Carried out on the TCR CDR3, a first-round RT-PCR used the HTBI primer set. Using its own MiXCR run on the multiplex PCR reads, TCRdb lists one record per CDR3 protein. The table shows about 770,000 distinct CDR3 sequences, with 15% to 20% occurring only once.

The chain links TRBV4-1 to TRBJ2-5, with unresolved D. The sequenced sample consisted of blood. The sequence came from a woman aged 45-65 years with Graves' hyperthyroidism that later progressed to Graves' ophthalmopathy. The CDR3 region is CASSQERGLETQYF. CDR3 DNA: TGCGCCAGCAGCCAAGAGCGCGGATTAGAGACCCAGTACTTC.